Listed here are 13 T cell receptor beta chains from one sample, sequenced in a study of CD8+ T cells in alopecia areata. As the sequencing template, cDNA was produced by extracting RNA and reverse transcribing it. Sequencing used immunoSEQ multiplex PCR; TCRdb keeps in-frame clones, though not all of them. The sample lists fewer than 250,000 clones; roughly 57% were seen once. The material was CD4+ T cells sorted from blood, obtained at week 0. Source of these receptors: a human donor with alopecia areata.

The chain is built from TRBV6-1 and TRBJ2-7, with D hard to call. V dropped 0 bases and J dropped 4 bases, with 7 bases sitting between them. CDR1 MNHNS and CDR2 SASEGT come from the germline V gene. The CDR3 length is 13 residues. CDR3 residues: CASSEALGYEQYF. As DNA, the CDR3 is TGTGCCAGCAGTGAAGCGCTGGGGTACGAGCAGTACTTC.

This clone was seen a few times. J is TRBJ1-2 and V is TRBV30; 7 bases match TRBD1. Germline V gives CDR1 GTSNPN, CDR2 SVGIG (reference sequence). CDR3 length: 16 amino acids. Unmatched junction bases numbered 11, after V lost 0 bases and J lost 4 bases. CDR3 DNA sequence: TGTGCCTGGAGTGTACGAAAGGGGGCCCTCCTCTATGGCTACACCTTC. As protein: CAWSVRKGALLYGYTF.

Here the CDR3 reads CASSLGQNTGELFF. The CDR3 DNA sequence: TGTGCCAGCAGCCTCGGGCAAAACACCGGGGAGCTGTTTTTT. The chain is built from TRBV25-1 and TRBJ2-2; D is unclear. Trimming removed 6 bases from V and 2 bases from J, with 10 bases in between. Per germline, CDR1 MGHDK and CDR2 SYGVNS. CDR3 length equals 14 residues.

This CDR3 reads CASSYMDRQETQYF. CDR3 bases: TGTGCCAGCAGTTACATGGATCGACAAGAGACCCAGTACTTC. The chain has TRBV6-5 and TRBJ2-5; D unresolved. With 2 bases removed from V and 2 bases from J, the gap between germline ends came to 9 bases. This CDR3 region has 14 residues. CDR1 is MNHEY, CDR2 SVGAGI, per germline.

V gene TRBV29-1 combines with J gene TRBJ1-4; D is unclear. CDR1 is SQVTM, CDR2 ANQGSEA, per germline. V lost 7 bases and J lost 7, with 13 bases in between. The CDR3 runs 12 residues. In DNA form, the CDR3 reads TGCAGCGCCGCGGACCCCAGTGAAAAACTGTTTTTT. Its protein product is CSAADPSEKLFF. Complete variable domain (other parts from reference TRBV29-1 and TRBJ1-4): SAVISQKPSRDICQRGTSLTIQCQVDSQVTMMFWYRQQPGQSLTLIATANQGSEATYESGFVIDKFPISRPNLTFSTLTVSNMSPEDSSIYLCSAADPSEKLFFGSGTQLSVL.

The rearrangement uses TRBV2 and TRBJ2-1, with a possible D match to TRBD1 (6 bases). The CDR3 runs to 11 residues. Germline V gene sequence: CDR1 SNHLY, CDR2 FYNNEI. The V end was cut by 2 bases, the J end by 15 bases, with 11 bases between. The CDR3 DNA follows: TGTGCCAGCAGTGAAACAGGGTTTGGGTTCTTC. It yields the protein CASSETGFGFF.

The DNA of the CDR3 is TGTGCCAGCAGCTTAGGGCAGTTAAACTATGGCTACACCTTC. Translated: CASSLGQLNYGYTF. J is TRBJ1-2 and V is TRBV7-3; D gene unclear. CDR1 and CDR2 (germline): SGHTA, FQGTGA. The length of the CDR3 is 14 residues. Trimming left V 2 bases short and J 2 bases short, with 9 bases between.

The chain uses TRBV29-1 and TRBJ2-4, with 7 bases that match TRBD1. This CDR3 is 14 amino acids long. Trimming at V came to 6 bases and at J to 7 bases, leaving 12 bases not matched to a gene. Per the germline V gene, CDR1 is SQVTM and CDR2 is ANQGSEA. CDR3 bases: TGCAGCGTCAACAGGGGAATGGGAAGTAACATTCAGTACTTC. It is translated as CSVNRGMGSNIQYF.

The rearrangement links TRBV30 to TRBJ2-7; either TRBD1 or TRBD2 may supply D (5 bases each). Deletions cut 0 bases from V and 7 bases from J, with 16 bases between. The CDR3 spans 14 residues. The germline CDR1 and CDR2 sequences are GTSNPN and SVGIG (reference sequence). In DNA, the CDR3 is TGTGCCTGGAGTGTCTTAAGGGGCAGGGAGGAGCAGTACTTC. Translation: CAWSVLRGREEQYF.

This rearrangement joins TRBV4-1 to TRBJ2-5; D call uncertain. CDR1 and CDR2 (germline): MGHRA, YSYEKL. The ends were cut back, 3 bases at V and 5 bases at J, with 10 bases in the middle. This CDR3 region has 13 residues. CDR3 in amino acids: CASSQIVRETQYF. The CDR3 DNA reads as TGCGCCAGCAGCCAGATTGTCCGGGAGACCCAGTACTTC.

In this sample, this clone turned up a few times. This chain links TRBV7-8 with TRBJ1-2; 11 bases are shared with TRBD1. The germline V gene has CDR1 SGHVS and CDR2 FQNEAQ. J was trimmed by 5 bases and V by 5 bases; bases with no gene match: 16. CDR3 size: 18 residues. The CDR3 loop reads CASSPAGTGGLRGYGYTF. In DNA, the CDR3 is TGTGCCAGCAGCCCCGCCGGGACAGGGGGTCTTCGAGGATATGGCTACACCTTC.

The chain has TRBV29-1 and TRBJ1-1, with unresolved D. CDR3 length: 11 residues. V gave up 0 bases and J gave up 7 bases, with 6 bases separating them. Germline V gene sequence: CDR1 SQVTM, CDR2 ANQGSEA. The CDR3 loop is CSVEDPGEAFF. For the CDR3, the DNA is TGCAGCGTTGAAGATCCTGGTGAAGCTTTCTTT.

This clone was picked up a small number of times. The genes are TRBV30 and TRBJ2-5; the D call may be TRBD1 or TRBD2 (5 bases each). The germline CDR1 and CDR2 sequences are GTSNPN and SVGIG (reference sequence). The CDR3 is 13 amino acids. Trimming cost V 2 bases and J 4 bases, with 11 bases left between them. In DNA, the CDR3 is TGTGCCTGGAGTCGGTCAGGGAGAGAGACCCAGTACTTC. Translation gives CAWSRSGRETQYF.